One T cell receptor beta chain is described in this entry. There is no known antigen for this receptor. No quality values exist for individual bases; no much larger clone is one base distant. This sample is drawn from a study of T cell responses to AZD1222 COVID-19 vaccine (dated by TCRdb to the early 2020s). About the investigation overall: TCR sequencing was performed for 230 to 250 trial participants, of whom about 200 were given two doses of AZD1222 and approximately 25 were given two doses of MenACWY control vaccine. Trial participants were enrolled by age into 18-55, 56-69 and 70-plus year subgroups, with approximately 150, 30 and 60 TCR-sequenced participants respectively.

Based on the germline V gene, the CDR1 and CDR2 sequences are KGHSH and LQKENI. The CDR3 holds 15 amino acids from the cysteine to the phenylalanine. Only the CDR3 region is kept as DNA, spanning 45 bases read in frame from base 1. Trimming at the junction amounts to 2 bases on V and 7 bases on J, and the germline ends lie 12 bases apart. The CDR3 regions of human TCRbeta chains were analyzed by immunosequencing. For the original study's pipeline: TCRs in the repertoires were compared against a reference library of SARS-CoV-2-specific TCRs that had been generated with the MIRA antigen-specificity platform. Breadth meant the fraction of unique TCRs that were SARS-CoV-2-associated, whereas depth meant the fraction of total T cells that were SARS-CoV-2-associated. Using the MIRA data, each spike-specific TCR was mapped to the spike region that the TCR reacts to and placed in a CD4 or CD8 class. Log10-transformed breadth and depth values were compared by one-way ANOVA with Sidak's multiple comparisons tests. TCRdb limited this immuneACCESS table to in-frame rearrangements with V and J called. A share of clones is missing; checked studies link under half to unresolved V genes, and the rest is unexplained. That table supplies the V and J calls and clone size; D and trimming were determined from the DNA. For this sample there are 120,000 or so clones; 88% appear just once. The leading ten clones occupy around 20% of the sample.

The time point label here, explained by the study, means: baseline before first vaccination. The treatment or condition label for this specimen denotes: meningococcal conjugate vaccine given as trial control. Samples from vaccinated people were obtained from the UK trials COV001 and COV002, which included a single-blind randomized controlled phase 2/3 trial of AZD1222 (ChAdOx1 nCoV-19) in healthy adults. Trial participant PBMC samples were collected at day 0 and day 28 after the second dose for TCRbeta chain sequencing. Broad study findings and their caveats: Conclusions about previously exposed vaccinees were limited because only a handful of AZD1222 recipients were SARS-CoV-2 seropositive at baseline. Because no day 14 peak-response samples were available, repertoires were characterized only after the peak T cell response. After two AZD1222 doses, spike-specific TCR breadth and depth were significantly higher than at day 0 and than in MenACWY recipients. Most participants were white British and females outnumbered males, and the authors suggested that clonal diversity may have been underestimated. In the small 56-69-year group, the increase in depth fell short of significance, most likely because of low power. The vaccine-associated CD4 TCRs covered the entire spike protein, and the dominant responses fell in regions 160-218 and 743-854. Reportedly, close to half of the unique spike-specific TCRs recognized epitopes lying outside the regions that are mutated in the B.1.351 and B.1.1.7 variants.

This receptor was identified in an adult in good health. The sample was peripheral blood, taken on day 0 of MenACWY control vaccination. Recombination joined TRBV18 with TRBJ1-6; TRBD1 could be the D gene, as 5 bases match. The CDR3 corresponds to CASSPSRVENSPLHF. The nucleotide sequence reads as follows: TGTGCCAGCTCACCATCCAGGGTAGAGAATTCACCCCTCCACTTT. The CDR3 plus the reference TRBV18 and TRBJ1-6 genes for the other parts give the full variable domain: NAGVMQNPRHLVRRRGQEARLRCSPMKGHSHVYWYRQLPEEGLKFMVYLQKENIIDESGMPKERFSAEFPKEGPSILRIQQVVRGDSAAYFCASSPSRVENSPLHFGNGTRLTVT.